The TCR beta chain described here comes from a study of blood T cell repertoires in COVID-19. Overall study: Sites in the United States, Italy and Spain provided acute and convalescent COVID-19 samples. T cells, B-cell-depleted T cells, or PBMCs supplied cDNA or gDNA.

This CDR3 comprises 14 residues. Germline assignment: CDR1 SEHNR and CDR2 FQNEAQ (reference sequence). The ends lost 5 bases at V and 2 bases at J; junction bases unmatched: 3. Original methodology: By means of reference gene primer amplification, nucleated cell counts were estimated. Clones were read by immunoSEQ multiplex PCR, and TCRdb kept only the in-frame ones, dropping some. The V and J calls and clone size were taken over from that table, and D and trimming were inferred from the DNA. Here the sample spans under 300,000 clones, approximately 92% being singletons. The sequencing input was peripheral blood. This receptor was taken from a woman in her 40s who had recovered from COVID-19. The genes are TRBV7-9 and TRBJ2-5; 9 nucleotides match TRBD1. The CDR3 loop reads CASSLGTGQETQYF. The CDR3 bases are TGTGCCAGCAGCCTGGGGACAGGGCAAGAGACCCAGTACTTC.